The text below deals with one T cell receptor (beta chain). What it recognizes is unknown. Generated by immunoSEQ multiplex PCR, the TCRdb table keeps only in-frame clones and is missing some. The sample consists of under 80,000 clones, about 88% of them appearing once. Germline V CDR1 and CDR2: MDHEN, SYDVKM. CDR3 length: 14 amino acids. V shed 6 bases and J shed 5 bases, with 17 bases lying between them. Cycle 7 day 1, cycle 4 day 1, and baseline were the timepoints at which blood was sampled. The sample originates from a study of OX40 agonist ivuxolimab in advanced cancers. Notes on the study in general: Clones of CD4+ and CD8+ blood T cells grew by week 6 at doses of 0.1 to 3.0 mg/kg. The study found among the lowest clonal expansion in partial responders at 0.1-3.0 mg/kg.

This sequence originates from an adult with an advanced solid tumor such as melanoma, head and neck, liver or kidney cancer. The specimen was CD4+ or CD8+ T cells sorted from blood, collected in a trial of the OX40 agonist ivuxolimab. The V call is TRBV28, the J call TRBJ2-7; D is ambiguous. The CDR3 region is CASSHGQTYDEQYF. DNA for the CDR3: TGTGCCAGCAGCCACGGGCAGACCTACGACGAGCAGTACTTC.